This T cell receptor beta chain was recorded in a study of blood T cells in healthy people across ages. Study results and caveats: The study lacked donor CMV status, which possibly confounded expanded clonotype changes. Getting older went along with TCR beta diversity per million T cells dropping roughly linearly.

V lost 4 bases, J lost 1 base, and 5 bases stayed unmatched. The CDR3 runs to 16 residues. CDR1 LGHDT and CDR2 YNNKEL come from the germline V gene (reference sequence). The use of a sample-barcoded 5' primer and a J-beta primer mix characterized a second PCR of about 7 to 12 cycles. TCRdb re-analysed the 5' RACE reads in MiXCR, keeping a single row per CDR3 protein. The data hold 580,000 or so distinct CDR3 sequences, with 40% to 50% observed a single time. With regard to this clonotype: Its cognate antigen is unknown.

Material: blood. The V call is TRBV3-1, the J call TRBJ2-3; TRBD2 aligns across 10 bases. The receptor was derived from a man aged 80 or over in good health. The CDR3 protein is CASSRSSGGGTDTQYF. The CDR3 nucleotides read TGTGCCAGCAGCCGTTCTAGCGGGGGAGGCACAGATACGCAGTATTTT.